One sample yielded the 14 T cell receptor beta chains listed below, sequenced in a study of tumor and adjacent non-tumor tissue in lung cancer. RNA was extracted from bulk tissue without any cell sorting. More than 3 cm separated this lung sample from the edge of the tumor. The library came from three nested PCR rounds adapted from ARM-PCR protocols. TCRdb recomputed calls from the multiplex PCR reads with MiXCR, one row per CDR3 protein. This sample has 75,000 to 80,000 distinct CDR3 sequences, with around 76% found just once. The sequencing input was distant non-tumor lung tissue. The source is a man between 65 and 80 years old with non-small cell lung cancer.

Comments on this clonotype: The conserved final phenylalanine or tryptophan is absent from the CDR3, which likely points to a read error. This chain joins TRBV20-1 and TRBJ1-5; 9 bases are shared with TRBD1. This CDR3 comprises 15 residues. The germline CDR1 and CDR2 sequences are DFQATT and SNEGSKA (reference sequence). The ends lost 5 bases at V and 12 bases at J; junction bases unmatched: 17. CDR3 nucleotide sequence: TGCAGTGCTGGAGGACAGGGGTTCTCGCAGAAGCACCAGCATATT. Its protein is CSAGGQGFSQKHQHI.

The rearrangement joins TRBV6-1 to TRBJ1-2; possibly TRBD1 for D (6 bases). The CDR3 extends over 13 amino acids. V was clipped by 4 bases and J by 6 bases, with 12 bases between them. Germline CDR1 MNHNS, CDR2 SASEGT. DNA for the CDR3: TGTGCCAGCAGTGGATGGACAGTGAATGGCTACACCTTC. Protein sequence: CASSGWTVNGYTF.

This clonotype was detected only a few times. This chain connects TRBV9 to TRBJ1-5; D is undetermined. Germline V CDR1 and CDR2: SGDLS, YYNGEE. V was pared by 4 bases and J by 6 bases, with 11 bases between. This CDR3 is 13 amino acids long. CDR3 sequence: CASSSDPGQPQHF. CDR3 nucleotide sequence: TGTGCCAGCAGCTCCGATCCGGGTCAGCCCCAGCATTTT.

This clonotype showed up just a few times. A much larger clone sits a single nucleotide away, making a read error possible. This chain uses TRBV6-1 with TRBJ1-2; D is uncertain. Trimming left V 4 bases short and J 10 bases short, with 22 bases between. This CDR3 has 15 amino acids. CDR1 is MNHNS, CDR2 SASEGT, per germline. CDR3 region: CASSASNGVRDDYTF. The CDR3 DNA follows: TGTGCCAGCAGTGCATCAAACGGGGTCCGGGATGACTACACCTTC.

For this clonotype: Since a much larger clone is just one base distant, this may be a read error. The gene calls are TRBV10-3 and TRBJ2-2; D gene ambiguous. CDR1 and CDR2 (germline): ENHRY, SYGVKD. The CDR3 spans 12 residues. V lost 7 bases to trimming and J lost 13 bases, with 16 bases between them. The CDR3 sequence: CAINDPRSRLFF. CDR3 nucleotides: TGTGCCATCAATGACCCTCGGTCAAGGCTGTTTTTT.

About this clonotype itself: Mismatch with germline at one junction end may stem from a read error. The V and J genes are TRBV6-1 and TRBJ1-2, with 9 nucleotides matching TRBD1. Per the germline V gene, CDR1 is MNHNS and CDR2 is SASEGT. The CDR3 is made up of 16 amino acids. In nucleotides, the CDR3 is TGTGCTAGCAGTGAAGCGTCCACAGGGGGCTACTATGGCTACATCTTC. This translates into CASSEASTGGYYGYIF.

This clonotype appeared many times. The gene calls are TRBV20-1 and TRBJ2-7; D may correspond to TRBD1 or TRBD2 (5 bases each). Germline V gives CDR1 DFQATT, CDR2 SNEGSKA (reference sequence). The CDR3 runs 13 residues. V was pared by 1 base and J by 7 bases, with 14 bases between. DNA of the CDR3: TGCAGTGCTAGAGGGACATTTGAGGGGGAGCAGTACTTC. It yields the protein CSARGTFEGEQYF.

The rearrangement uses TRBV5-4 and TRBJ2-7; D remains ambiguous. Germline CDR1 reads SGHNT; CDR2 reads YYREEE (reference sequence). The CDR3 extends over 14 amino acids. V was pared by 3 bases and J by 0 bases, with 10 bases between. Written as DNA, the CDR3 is TGTGCCAGCAGCTCAATCACGTACTCCTACGAGCAGTACTTC. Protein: CASSSITYSYEQYF.

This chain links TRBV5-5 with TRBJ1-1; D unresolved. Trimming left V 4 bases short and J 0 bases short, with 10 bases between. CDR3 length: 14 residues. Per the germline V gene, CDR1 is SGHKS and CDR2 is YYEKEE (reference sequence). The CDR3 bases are TGTGCCAGCAGCATGATAGGCGTGAACACTGAAGCTTTCTTT. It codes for CASSMIGVNTEAFF.

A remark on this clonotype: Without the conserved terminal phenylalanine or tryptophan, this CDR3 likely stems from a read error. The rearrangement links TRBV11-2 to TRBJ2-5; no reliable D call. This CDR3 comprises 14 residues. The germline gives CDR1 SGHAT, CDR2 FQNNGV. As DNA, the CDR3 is TGTGCCAGCAACTTAGATGGCAGGAACGAGACCCAGTACTTA. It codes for CASNLDGRNETQYL.

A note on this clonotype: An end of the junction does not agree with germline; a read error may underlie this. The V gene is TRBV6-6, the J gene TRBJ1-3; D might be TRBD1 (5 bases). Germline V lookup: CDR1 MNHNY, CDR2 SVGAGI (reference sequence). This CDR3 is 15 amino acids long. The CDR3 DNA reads TGTGCCAGCAGTGCCGGACATCACTCCGGAAACACCATATTTTTT. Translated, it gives CASSAGHHSGNTIFF.

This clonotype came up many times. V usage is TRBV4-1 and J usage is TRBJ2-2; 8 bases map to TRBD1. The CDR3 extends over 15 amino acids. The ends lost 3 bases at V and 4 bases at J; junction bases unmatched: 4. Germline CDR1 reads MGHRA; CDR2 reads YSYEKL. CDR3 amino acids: CASSQWTGRTGELFF. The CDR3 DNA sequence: TGCGCCAGCAGCCAGTGGACAGGGCGCACCGGGGAGCTGTTTTTT.

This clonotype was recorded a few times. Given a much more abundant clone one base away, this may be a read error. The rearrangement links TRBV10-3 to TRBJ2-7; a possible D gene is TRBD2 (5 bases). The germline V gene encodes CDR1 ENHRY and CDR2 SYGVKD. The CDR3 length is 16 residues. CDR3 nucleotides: TGTGCCACCAGTGAGGGTTTAAGCGATTTGTCCTACGAGCAGTACTTC. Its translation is CATSEGLSDLSYEQYF.

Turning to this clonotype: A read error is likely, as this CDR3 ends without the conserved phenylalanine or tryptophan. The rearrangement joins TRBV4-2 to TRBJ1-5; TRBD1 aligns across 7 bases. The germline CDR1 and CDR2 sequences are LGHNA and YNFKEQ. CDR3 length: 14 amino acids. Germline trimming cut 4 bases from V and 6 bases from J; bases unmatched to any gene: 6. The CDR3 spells CASSPRTGIQPQHL. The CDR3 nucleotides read TGTGCCAGCAGCCCCCGGACAGGTATTCAGCCCCAGCATTTA.